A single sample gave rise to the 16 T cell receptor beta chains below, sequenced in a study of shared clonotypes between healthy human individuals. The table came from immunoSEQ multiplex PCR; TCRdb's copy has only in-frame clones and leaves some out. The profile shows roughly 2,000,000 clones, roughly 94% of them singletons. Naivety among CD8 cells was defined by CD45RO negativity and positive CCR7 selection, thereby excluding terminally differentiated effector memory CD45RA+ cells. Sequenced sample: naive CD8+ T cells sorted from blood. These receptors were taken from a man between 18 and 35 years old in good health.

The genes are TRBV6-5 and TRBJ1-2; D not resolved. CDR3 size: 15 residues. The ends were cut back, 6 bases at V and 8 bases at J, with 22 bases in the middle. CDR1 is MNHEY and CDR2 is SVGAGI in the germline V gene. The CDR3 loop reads CASRNSVGGGQGYTF. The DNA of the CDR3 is TGTGCCAGCAGAAACAGTGTCGGCGGCGGCCAGGGCTACACCTTC.

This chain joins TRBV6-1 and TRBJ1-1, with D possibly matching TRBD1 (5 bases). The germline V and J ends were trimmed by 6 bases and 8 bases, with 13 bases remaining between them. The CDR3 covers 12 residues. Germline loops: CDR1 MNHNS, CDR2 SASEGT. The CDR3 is CASRYDSTEAFF. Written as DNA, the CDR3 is TGTGCCAGCAGATACGACAGCACCGAAGCTTTCTTT.

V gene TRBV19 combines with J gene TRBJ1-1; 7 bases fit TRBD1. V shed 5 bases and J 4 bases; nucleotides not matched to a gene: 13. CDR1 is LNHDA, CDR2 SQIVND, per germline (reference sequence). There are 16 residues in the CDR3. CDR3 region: CASSDRDRKMVTEAFF. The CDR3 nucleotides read TGTGCCAGTAGTGACCGGGACAGAAAGATGGTCACTGAAGCTTTCTTT.

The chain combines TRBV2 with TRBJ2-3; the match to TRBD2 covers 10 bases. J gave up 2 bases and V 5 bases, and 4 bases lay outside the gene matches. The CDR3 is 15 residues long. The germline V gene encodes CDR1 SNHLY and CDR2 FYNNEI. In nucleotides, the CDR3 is TGTGCCAGCAGTCCGAGCGGGAGGGCCACAGATACGCAGTATTTT. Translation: CASSPSGRATDTQYF.

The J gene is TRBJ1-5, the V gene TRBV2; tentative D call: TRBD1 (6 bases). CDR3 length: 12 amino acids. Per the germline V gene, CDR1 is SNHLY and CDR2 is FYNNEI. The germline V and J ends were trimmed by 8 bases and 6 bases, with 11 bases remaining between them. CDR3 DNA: TGTGCCAGCGCGACAGGCTTTCAGCCCCAGCATTTT. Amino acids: CASATGFQPQHF.

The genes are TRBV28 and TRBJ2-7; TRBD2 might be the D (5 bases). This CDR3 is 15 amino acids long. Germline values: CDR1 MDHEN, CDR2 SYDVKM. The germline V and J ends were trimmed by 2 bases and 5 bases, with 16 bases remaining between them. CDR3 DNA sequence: TGTGCCAGCAGTTTAGAGCGGCCGCGGAGGAACGAGCAGTACTTC. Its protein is CASSLERPRRNEQYF.

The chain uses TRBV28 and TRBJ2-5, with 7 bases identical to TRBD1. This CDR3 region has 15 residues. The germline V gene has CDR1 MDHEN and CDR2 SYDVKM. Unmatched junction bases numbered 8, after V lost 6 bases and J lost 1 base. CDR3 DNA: TGTGCCAGCAGACCAACGACAGGGACCCAAGAGACCCAGTACTTC. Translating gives CASRPTTGTQETQYF.

CDR3 in amino acids: CASSAGQGWTEAFF. CDR3 nucleotide sequence: TGTGCCAGCAGCGCGGGACAGGGGTGGACTGAAGCTTTCTTT. V is TRBV5-4 and J is TRBJ1-1, with 10 bases matching TRBD1. V shed 4 bases, J shed 5 bases, and the junction held 5 bases outside the gene matches. Germline V lookup: CDR1 SGHNT, CDR2 YYREEE (reference sequence). The CDR3 sequence is 14 residues long.

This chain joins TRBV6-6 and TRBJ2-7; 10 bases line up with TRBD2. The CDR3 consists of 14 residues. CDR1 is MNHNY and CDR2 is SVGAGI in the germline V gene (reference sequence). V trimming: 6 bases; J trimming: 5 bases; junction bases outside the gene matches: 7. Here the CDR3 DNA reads TGTGCCAGCAGCTTAGCGGGAGGTTACGACGAGCAGTACTTC. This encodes CASSLAGGYDEQYF.

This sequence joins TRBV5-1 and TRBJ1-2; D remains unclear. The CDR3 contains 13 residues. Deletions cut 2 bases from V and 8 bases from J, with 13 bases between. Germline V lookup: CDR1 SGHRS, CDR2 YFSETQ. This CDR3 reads CASSFWNPQGYTF. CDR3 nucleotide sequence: TGCGCCAGCAGCTTCTGGAACCCCCAGGGCTACACCTTC.

The chain's CDR3 is CASSTSGGSYNEQFF. The CDR3, as DNA: TGTGCCAGCTCAACTAGCGGGGGGTCCTACAATGAGCAGTTCTTC. The J gene is TRBJ2-1, the V gene TRBV18, with 12 positions matching TRBD2. Germline V gives CDR1 KGHSH, CDR2 LQKENI. V trimming: 5 bases; J trimming: 1 base; junction bases outside the gene matches: 0. This CDR3 is 15 amino acids long.

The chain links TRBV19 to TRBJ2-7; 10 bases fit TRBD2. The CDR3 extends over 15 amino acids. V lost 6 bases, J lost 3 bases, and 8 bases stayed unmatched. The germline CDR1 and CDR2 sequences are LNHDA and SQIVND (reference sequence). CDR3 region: CASSIGLAEGYEQYF. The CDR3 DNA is TGTGCCAGTAGCATCGGACTAGCGGAAGGCTACGAGCAGTACTTC.

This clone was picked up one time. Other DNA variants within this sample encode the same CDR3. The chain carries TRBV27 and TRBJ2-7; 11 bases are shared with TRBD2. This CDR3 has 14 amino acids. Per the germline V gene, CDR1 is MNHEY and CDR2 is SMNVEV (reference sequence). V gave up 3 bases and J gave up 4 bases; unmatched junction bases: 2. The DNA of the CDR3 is TGTGCCAGCAGTTTCGGGACTAGCGGATACGAGCAGTACTTC. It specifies CASSFGTSGYEQYF.

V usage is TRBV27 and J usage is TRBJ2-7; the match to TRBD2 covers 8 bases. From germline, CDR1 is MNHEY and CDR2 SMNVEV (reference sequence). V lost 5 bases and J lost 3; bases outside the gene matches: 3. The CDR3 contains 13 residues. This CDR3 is CASSRTSSYEQYF. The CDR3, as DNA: TGTGCCAGCAGTCGGACTAGCAGCTACGAGCAGTACTTC.

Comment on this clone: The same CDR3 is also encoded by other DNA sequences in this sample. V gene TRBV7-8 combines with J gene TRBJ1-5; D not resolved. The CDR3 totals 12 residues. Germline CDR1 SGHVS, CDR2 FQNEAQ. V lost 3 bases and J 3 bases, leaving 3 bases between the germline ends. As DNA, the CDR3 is TGTGCCAGCAGCTTTCCCAATCAGCCCCAGCATTTT. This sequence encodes CASSFPNQPQHF.

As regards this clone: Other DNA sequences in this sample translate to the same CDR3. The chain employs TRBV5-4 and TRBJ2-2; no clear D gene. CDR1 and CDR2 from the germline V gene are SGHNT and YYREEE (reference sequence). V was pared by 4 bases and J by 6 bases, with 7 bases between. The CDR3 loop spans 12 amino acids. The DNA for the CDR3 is TGTGCCAGCAGCCCCCCTTCCGGGGAGCTGTTTTTT. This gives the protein CASSPPSGELFF.